The 10 T cell receptor beta chains listed next were all sequenced from one sample in a study of cytomegalovirus exposure and HLA in healthy donors. The PCR had 60 Vbeta and 13 Jbeta primers. Some clones are missing from TCRdb's copy, which holds only in-frame ones; the method was immunoSEQ multiplex PCR. The sample table sets out 200,000 or so clones. The sequenced sample consisted of PBMCs. The receptors come from a boy aged 5-17 years in good health and CMV-seronegative.

The chain combines TRBV6-5 with TRBJ1-2, with TRBD1 as a possible D gene (5 bases). Germline V lookup: CDR1 MNHEY, CDR2 SVGAGI. V was cut by 7 bases and J by 3 bases, with 12 bases left in between. The CDR3 has 13 amino acids. The DNA for the CDR3 is TGTGCCAGCACCGAAGGGGTCTACTATGGCTACACCTTC. Encoded protein: CASTEGVYYGYTF.

The rearrangement links TRBV5-6 to TRBJ1-1; 10 nucleotides agree with TRBD1. The V gene end was trimmed by 0 bases and the J gene end by 11 bases; junction bases not matched to a gene: 10. Germline CDR1 and CDR2: SGHDT and YYEEEE. The CDR3 is 15 amino acids. The CDR3 bases are TGTGCCAGCAGCTTGGGACAGGGGGCGCGCAATTGGGCTTTCTTT. Encoded protein: CASSLGQGARNWAFF.

V usage is TRBV30 and J usage is TRBJ1-1, with D maybe TRBD1 (5 bases). CDR1 GTSNPN and CDR2 SVGIG come from the germline V gene (reference sequence). CDR3 length equals 15 residues. V dropped 5 bases and J dropped 0 bases, with 16 bases sitting between them. CDR3 coding DNA: TGTGCCTGGGGGCGGGAAGGGGCGATGAACACTGAAGCTTTCTTT. As protein: CAWGREGAMNTEAFF.

J is TRBJ2-2 and V is TRBV7-9; 7 nucleotides line up with TRBD1. Germline assignment: CDR1 SEHNR and CDR2 FQNEAQ (reference sequence). This CDR3 contains 16 residues. The V and J ends lost 4 bases and 5 bases, in that order; junction bases with no gene match: 10. The CDR3 sequence is CASSWKTGPSTGELFF. CDR3 sequence (DNA): TGTGCCAGCAGCTGGAAGACAGGGCCGTCAACCGGGGAGCTGTTTTTT.

V gene TRBV11-3 combines with J gene TRBJ2-7; 11 bases align to TRBD2. The CDR3 loop spans 15 amino acids. V shed 5 bases and J 4 bases; nucleotides not matched to a gene: 7. Germline V gives CDR1 SGHNT, CDR2 YENEEA. The CDR3 DNA reads as TGTGCCAGCAGCCCCGGACTAGCGGGTGGATACGAGCAGTACTTC. This gives the protein CASSPGLAGGYEQYF.

The DNA of the CDR3 is TGTGCCACCCAGACAGGGTTGGGGTTAGGCACCGGGGAGCTGTTTTTT. The encoded protein is CATQTGLGLGTGELFF. The V call is TRBV11-1, the J call TRBJ2-2, with 7 bases fitting TRBD1. With 10 bases clipped from V and 4 bases from J, the junction kept 15 bases outside the gene matches. Germline V gene data show CDR1 as SGHAT and CDR2 as FQDESV (reference sequence). The CDR3 runs 16 residues. The variable domain in full, with the rest retrieved from reference TRBV11-1 and TRBJ2-2, is EAEVAQSPRYKITEKSQAVAFWCDPISGHATLYWYRQILGQGPELLVQFQDESVVDDSQLPKDRFSAERLKGVDSTLKIQPAELGDSAMYLCATQTGLGLGTGELFFGEGSRLTVL.

The chain carries TRBV29-1 and TRBJ2-1, with 12 bases fitting TRBD2. The CDR3 loop spans 19 amino acids. Germline CDR1 is SQVTM and CDR2 is ANQGSEA. V lost 6 bases to trimming and J lost 8 bases; unmatched junction nucleotides: 23. CDR3 residues: CSVVPWTSGVMGSKDEQFF. The CDR3 DNA follows: TGCAGCGTCGTTCCGTGGACTAGCGGGGTTATGGGGAGTAAAGATGAGCAGTTCTTC.

The chain joins TRBV28 to TRBJ1-5; 8 nucleotides match TRBD1. Trimming removed 2 bases from V and 3 bases from J; junction bases left unmatched: 9. In germline, CDR1 is MDHEN, CDR2 SYDVKM. CDR3 length: 17 amino acids. CDR3 sequence reads: CASSLGRGQVINQPQHF. CDR3 nucleotide sequence: TGTGCCAGCAGTTTAGGTCGGGGACAGGTCATCAATCAGCCCCAGCATTTT. Variable domain in full (rest from reference TRBV28 and TRBJ1-5): DVKVTQSSRYLVKRTGEKVFLECVQDMDHENMFWYRQDPGLGLRLIYFSYDVKMKEKGDIPEGYSVSREKKERFSLILESASTNQTSMYLCASSLGRGQVINQPQHFGDGTRLSIL.

The chain is built from TRBV2 and TRBJ1-5; 7 nucleotides agree with TRBD1. V lost 4 bases, J lost 4 bases, and 4 bases stayed unmatched. Per germline, CDR1 SNHLY and CDR2 FYNNEI. CDR3 size: 14 residues. The CDR3 DNA reads as TGTGCCAGCAGTGGCCTACAGGGGAATCAGCCCCAGCATTTT. Protein product: CASSGLQGNQPQHF.

To note about this clone: A read error may produce the germline difference seen at one junction end. The rearrangement links TRBV5-1 to TRBJ2-5; D uncertain. The CDR3 has 14 amino acids. Germline values: CDR1 SGHRS, CDR2 YFSETQ. CDR3 DNA sequence: TGCGTCAGCAGCTTGGGCGGAATCCAAGAGACCCAGTACTTC. It is translated as CVSSLGGIQETQYF.